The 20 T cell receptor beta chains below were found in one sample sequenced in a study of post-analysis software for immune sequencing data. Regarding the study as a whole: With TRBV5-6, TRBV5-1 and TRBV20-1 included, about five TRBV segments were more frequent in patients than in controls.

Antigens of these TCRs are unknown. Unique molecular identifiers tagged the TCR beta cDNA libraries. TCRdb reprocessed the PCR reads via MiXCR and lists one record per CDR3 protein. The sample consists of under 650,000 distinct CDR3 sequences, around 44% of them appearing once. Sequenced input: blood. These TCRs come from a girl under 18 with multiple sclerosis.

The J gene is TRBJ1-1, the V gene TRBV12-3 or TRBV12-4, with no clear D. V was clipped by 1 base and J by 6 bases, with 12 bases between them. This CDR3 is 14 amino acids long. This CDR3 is CASSLGAGWAEAFF. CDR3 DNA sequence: TGTGCCAGCAGTTTAGGGGCAGGATGGGCTGAAGCTTTCTTT.

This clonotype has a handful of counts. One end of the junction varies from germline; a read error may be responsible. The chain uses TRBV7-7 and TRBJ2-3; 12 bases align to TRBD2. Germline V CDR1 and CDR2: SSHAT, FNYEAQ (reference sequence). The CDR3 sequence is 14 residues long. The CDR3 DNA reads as TGTGCTAGCAGTCAAGGACTAGCGGGGGATACGCAGTATTTT. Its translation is CASSQGLAGDTQYF.

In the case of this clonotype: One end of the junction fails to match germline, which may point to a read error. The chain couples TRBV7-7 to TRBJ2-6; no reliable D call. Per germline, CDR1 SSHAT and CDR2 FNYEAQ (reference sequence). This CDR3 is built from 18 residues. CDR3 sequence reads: CASSQNGPAYSGANVLTF. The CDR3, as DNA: TGTGCTAGCAGCCAGAACGGTCCGGCGTACTCTGGGGCCAACGTCCTGACTTTC.

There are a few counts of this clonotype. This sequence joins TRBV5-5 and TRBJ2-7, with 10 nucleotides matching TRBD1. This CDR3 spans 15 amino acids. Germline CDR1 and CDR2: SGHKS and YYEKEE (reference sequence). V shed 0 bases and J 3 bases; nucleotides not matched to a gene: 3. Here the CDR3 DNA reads TGTGCCAGCAGCTTGGCCTGGACAGGGGGCTACGAGCAGTACTTC. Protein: CASSLAWTGGYEQYF.

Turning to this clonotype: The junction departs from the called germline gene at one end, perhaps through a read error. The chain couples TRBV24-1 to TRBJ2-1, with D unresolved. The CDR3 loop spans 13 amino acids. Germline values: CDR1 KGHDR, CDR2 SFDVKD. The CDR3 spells CATSDPPYNGQFF. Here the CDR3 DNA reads TGTGCCACCAGTGACCCACCCTACAATGGGCAGTTCTTC.

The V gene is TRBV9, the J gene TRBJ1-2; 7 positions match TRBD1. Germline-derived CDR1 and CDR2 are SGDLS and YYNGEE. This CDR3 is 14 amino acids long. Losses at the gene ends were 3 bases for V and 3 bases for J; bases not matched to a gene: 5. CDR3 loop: CASSGPGTDYGYTF. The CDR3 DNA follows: TGTGCCAGCAGCGGCCCCGGGACAGACTATGGCTACACCTTC.

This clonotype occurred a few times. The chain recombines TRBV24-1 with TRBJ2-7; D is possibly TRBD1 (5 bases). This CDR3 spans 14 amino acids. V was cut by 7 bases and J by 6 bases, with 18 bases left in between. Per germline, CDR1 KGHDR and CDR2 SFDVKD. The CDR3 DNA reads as TGTGCCACCAGCCTTCCAGGGAATCCCAGCGAGCAGTACTTC. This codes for CATSLPGNPSEQYF.

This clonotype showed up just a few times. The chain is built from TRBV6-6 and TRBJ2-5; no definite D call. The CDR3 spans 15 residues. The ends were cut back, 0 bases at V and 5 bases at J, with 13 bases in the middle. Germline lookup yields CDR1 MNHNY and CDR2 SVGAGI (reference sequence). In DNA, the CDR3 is TGTGCCAGCAGTTACTCGGCTAGAGGTCACGAGACCCAGTACTTC. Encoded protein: CASSYSARGHETQYF.

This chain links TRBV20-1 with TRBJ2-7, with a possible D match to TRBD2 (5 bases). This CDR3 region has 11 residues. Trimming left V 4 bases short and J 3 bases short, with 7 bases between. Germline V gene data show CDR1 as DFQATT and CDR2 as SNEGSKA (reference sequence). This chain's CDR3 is CSATGNYEQYF. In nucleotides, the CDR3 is TGCAGTGCTACCGGGAACTACGAGCAGTACTTC.

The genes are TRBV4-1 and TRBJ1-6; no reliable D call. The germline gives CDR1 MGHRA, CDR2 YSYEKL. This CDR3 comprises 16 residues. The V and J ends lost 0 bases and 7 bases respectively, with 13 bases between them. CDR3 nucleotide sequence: TGCGCCAGCAGCCAAGAACCGGGGAGTAGAAATTCACCCCTCCACTTT. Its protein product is CASSQEPGSRNSPLHF.

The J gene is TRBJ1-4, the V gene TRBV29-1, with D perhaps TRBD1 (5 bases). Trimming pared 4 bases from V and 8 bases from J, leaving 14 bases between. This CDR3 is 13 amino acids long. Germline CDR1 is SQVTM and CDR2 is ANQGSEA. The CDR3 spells CSVGRGLGEKLFF. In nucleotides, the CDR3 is TGCAGCGTTGGCCGGGGCCTAGGAGAAAAACTGTTTTTT.

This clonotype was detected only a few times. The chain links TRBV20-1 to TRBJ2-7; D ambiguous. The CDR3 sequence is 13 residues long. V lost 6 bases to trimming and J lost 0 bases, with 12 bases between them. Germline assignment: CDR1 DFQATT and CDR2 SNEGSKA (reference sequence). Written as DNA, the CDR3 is TGCAGTGCAGCCCCTCCGACCTCCTACGAGCAGTACTTC. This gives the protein CSAAPPTSYEQYF.

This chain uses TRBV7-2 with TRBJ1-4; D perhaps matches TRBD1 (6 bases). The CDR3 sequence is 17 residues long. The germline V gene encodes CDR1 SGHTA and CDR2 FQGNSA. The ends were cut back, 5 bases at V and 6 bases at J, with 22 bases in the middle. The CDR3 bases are TGTGCCAGCAGCCCAGGCCCTTCACAGGGAGGGGATGAAAAACTGTTTTTT. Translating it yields CASSPGPSQGGDEKLFF.

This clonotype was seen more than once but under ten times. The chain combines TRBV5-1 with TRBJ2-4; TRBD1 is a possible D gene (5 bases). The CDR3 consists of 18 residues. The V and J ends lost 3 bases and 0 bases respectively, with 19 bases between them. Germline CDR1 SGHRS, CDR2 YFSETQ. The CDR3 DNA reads TGCGCCAGCAGCTCACAATCAGGGTTCCTCTTAGCCAAAAACATTCAGTACTTC. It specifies CASSSQSGFLLAKNIQYF.

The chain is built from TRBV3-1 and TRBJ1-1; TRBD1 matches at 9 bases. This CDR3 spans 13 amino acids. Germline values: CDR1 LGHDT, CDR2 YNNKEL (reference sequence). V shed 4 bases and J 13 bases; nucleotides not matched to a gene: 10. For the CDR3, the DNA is TGTGCCAGCAGCCCGGAGACAGGGGGTAACCTTTTCTTT. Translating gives CASSPETGGNLFF.

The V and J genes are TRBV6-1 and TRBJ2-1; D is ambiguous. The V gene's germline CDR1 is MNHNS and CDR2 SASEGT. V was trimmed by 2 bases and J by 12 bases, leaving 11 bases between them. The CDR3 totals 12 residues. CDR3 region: CASSEFRSGQFF. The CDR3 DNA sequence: TGTGCCAGCAGTGAATTCCGGTCGGGGCAGTTCTTC.

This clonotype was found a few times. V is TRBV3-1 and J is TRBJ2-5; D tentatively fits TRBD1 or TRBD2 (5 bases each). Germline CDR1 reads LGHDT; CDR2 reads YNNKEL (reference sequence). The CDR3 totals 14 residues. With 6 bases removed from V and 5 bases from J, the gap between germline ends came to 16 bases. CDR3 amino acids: CASRSLDRGETQYF. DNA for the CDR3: TGTGCCAGCAGATCCCTTGACAGAGGGGAGACCCAGTACTTC.

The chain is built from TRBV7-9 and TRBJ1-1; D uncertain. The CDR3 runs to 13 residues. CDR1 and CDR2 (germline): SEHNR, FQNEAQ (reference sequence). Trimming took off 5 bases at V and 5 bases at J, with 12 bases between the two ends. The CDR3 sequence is CASSQMVRTEAFF. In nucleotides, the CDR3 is TGTGCCAGCAGCCAAATGGTACGGACTGAAGCTTTCTTT.

CDR3 residues: CAISGSTGDEQYF. The CDR3 DNA reads as TGTGCCATCAGTGGGTCGACTGGGGACGAGCAGTACTTC. V usage is TRBV10-3 and J usage is TRBJ2-5; no firm D call. The tail of the sequence fits TRBJ2-7 better, so the J call may be wrong. Germline CDR1 is ENHRY and CDR2 is SYGVKD. This CDR3 contains 13 residues.

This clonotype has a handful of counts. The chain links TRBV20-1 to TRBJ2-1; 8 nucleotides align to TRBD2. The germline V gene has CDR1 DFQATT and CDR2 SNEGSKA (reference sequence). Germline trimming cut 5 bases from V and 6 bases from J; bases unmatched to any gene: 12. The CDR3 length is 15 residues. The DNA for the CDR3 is TGCAGTGCTCCTTCCAGCGCGGGGGGTCTCAATGAGCAGTTCTTC. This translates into CSAPSSAGGLNEQFF.